This T cell receptor (beta chain) was identified in a study of OX40 agonist ivuxolimab in advanced cancers. Study-wide background: The drug used for patients, ivuxolimab, was an agonistic anti-OX40 (CD134) antibody.

Findings of the study overall: On average, a greater number of expanded clones characterised CD8+ T cells relative to CD4+. At doses 0.1 to 3.0 mg/kg, CD4+ and CD8+ clones expanded.

Profiled with immunoSEQ multiplex PCR; TCRdb holds only in-frame clones, not every one. The table records approximately 89,000 clones, 80% to 90% of them present only once. CDR3 length equals 15 residues. Germline V gives CDR1 LNHDA, CDR2 SQIVND (reference sequence). V lost 3 bases to trimming and J lost 5 bases; unmatched junction nucleotides: 8. This clone showed up just a few times. Antigen: not known. This chain connects TRBV19 to TRBJ2-7; 9 nucleotides align to TRBD1. The sample here was CD4+ or CD8+ T cells sorted from blood, taken in a trial of the OX40 agonist ivuxolimab. The receptor was derived from an adult with an advanced solid tumor such as melanoma, head and neck, liver or kidney cancer. CDR3 bases: TGTGCCAGTAGTATCCGCAAAAACAGGGGGCACGAGCAGTACTTC. Protein sequence: CASSIRKNRGHEQYF.